This TCR beta chain was captured in a study of T-cell reconstitution after alpha-beta-depleted transplantation in children. TCRbeta library preparation incorporated unique molecular identifiers. From the PCR reads, TCRdb called clonotypes with MiXCR, one entry per CDR3 protein. Of about 400,000 distinct CDR3 sequences in the sample, approximately 20% were seen once. This clonotype was counted a few times. The CDR3 runs 17 residues. Per the germline V gene, CDR1 is MDHEN and CDR2 is SYDVKM. The ends were cut back, 4 bases at V and 2 bases at J, with 19 bases in the middle. Sequencing was performed on PBMCs from the stem cell graft donor, taken from the stem cell graft. The receptor was derived from a human donor who donated a stem cell graft to a child with acute myeloid leukemia. The V and J genes are TRBV28 and TRBJ2-3; TRBD2 might be the D (5 bases). CDR3 amino acids: CASSSPLVAPFTDTQYF. The CDR3 DNA is TGTGCCAGCAGTTCACCTCTGGTAGCGCCTTTCACAGATACGCAGTATTTT.